This T cell receptor (beta chain) was found in a study of blood T cell repertoires in COVID-19. Background on the study: Donors in the United States, Italy and Spain gave samples during acute or convalescent COVID-19.

The germline V gene encodes CDR1 SNHLY and CDR2 FYNNEI. The CDR3 has 14 amino acids. V lost 6 bases to trimming and J lost 7 bases; unmatched junction nucleotides: 8. Here immunoSEQ multiplex PCR was the method, and the copy in TCRdb shows in-frame clones only, minus some. Seen here are around 200,000 clones, about 88% observed once, and the top ten hold 5.5% to 8.5%. This chain links TRBV2 with TRBJ1-4; 7 nucleotides agree with TRBD1. The receptor's source is a woman of 80 years or more in a cohort sampled during active or convalescent COVID-19. The sequencing input was peripheral blood. CDR3 nucleotide sequence: TGTGCCAGCAGCAGACAGGGTCCCGCTGAAAAACTGTTTTTT. It yields the protein CASSRQGPAEKLFF.